This T cell receptor beta chain is drawn from a study of cytomegalovirus exposure and HLA in healthy donors. Regarding the study as a whole: Usually a TCR sequence was rare, but some public TCRs were found in many donors.

Concerning this clone: Its antigen is not known.

The CDR3 totals 13 residues. The V segment lost 4 bases and the J segment 10 bases; nucleotides outside the gene matches: 9. Germline V lookup: CDR1 SGHRS, CDR2 YFSETQ. PCR used 60 Vbeta primers and 13 Jbeta primers. Repertoires were generated with immunoSEQ multiplex PCR, while TCRdb's copy carries only in-frame clones and drops some. The sample lists about 80,000 clones; roughly three quarters were seen once. Sequenced material: PBMCs. V is TRBV5-1 and J is TRBJ1-1; TRBD1 matches 8 bases. The TCR was taken from a woman in her forties or fifties in good health and CMV-seropositive. CDR3 DNA: TGCGCCAGCAGCGCGGACAGGGTTGCGGGAGCTTTCTTT. Translating it yields CASSADRVAGAFF.